The clone carrying this T cell receptor beta chain has ten or more counts. Antigen specificity is unknown. The record originates from a study of CD8 T cells in ankylosing spondylitis. Notes on the study in general: Typical of ankylosing spondylitis blood, it appeared, was a TCR beta motif of several highly homologous variants.

From the 5' RACE reads, TCRdb called clonotypes with MiXCR, one entry per CDR3 protein. The table lists about 150,000 distinct CDR3 sequences, 7.3% of them singletons. The source material was blood, either unsorted or a sorted T cell fraction (not recorded which). This TCR was recovered from a female donor with ankylosing spondylitis or in good health (not recorded which).

The CDR3 here is CSARWQGGNTEAFF. The DNA of the CDR3 is TGCAGTGCTAGATGGCAGGGAGGGAACACTGAAGCTTTCTTT. This chain links TRBV20-1 with TRBJ1-1, with TRBD1 as a possible D gene (5 bases). Trimming removed 2 bases from V and 1 base from J, with 11 bases in between. This CDR3 has 14 residues. CDR1 DFQATT and CDR2 SNEGSKA come from the germline V gene (reference sequence).